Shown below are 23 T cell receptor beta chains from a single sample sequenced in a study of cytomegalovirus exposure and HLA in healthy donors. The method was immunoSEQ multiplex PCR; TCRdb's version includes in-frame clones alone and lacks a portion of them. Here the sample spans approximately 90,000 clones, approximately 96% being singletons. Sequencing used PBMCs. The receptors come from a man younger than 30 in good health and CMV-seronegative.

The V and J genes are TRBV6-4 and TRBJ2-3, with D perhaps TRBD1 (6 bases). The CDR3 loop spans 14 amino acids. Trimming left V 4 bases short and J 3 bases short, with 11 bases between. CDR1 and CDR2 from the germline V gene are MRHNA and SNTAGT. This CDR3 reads CASSADRSTDTQYF. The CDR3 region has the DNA TGTGCCAGCAGTGCCGACAGGAGTACAGATACGCAGTATTTT.

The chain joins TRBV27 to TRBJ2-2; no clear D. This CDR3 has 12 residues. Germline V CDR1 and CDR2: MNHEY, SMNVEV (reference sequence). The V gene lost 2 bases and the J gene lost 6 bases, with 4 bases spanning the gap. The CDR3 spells CASSLRAGELFF. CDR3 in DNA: TGTGCCAGCAGTTTACGCGCCGGGGAGCTGTTTTTT.

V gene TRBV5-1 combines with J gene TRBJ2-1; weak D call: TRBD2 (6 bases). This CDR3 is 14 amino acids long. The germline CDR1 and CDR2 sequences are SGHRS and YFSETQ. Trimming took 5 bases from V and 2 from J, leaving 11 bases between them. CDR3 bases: TGCGCCAGCAGTCCCTCGGGAGCCTACAATGAGCAGTTCTTC. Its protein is CASSPSGAYNEQFF. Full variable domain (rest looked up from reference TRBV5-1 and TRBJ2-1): KAGVTQTPRYLIKTRGQQVTLSCSPISGHRSVSWYQQTPGQGLQFLFEYFSETQRNKGNFPGRFSGRQFSNSRSEMNVSTLELGDSALYLCASSPSGAYNEQFFGPGTRLTVL.

CDR3 loop: CASSEAGGFQPQHF. The CDR3 coding sequence is TGTGCCAGCAGTGAAGCGGGGGGTTTTCAGCCCCAGCATTTT. The chain uses TRBV6-1 and TRBJ1-5; TRBD1 is a possible D gene (5 bases). Germline loops: CDR1 MNHNS, CDR2 SASEGT. This CDR3 has 14 amino acids. V lost 0 bases and J lost 6, with 9 bases in between.

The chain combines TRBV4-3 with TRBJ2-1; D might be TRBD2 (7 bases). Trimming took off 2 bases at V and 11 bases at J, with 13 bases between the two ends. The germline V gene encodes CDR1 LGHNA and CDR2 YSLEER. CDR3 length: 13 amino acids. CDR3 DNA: TGCGCCAGCAGCCAACCCGTGGGGGGGCAGCAGTTCTTC. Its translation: CASSQPVGGQQFF.

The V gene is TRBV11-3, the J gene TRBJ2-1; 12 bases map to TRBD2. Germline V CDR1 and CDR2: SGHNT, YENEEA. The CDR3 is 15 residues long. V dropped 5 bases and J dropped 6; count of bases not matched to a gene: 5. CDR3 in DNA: TGTGCCAGCAGCCCACGGACTAGCGGGGTCAATGAGCAGTTCTTC. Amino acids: CASSPRTSGVNEQFF.

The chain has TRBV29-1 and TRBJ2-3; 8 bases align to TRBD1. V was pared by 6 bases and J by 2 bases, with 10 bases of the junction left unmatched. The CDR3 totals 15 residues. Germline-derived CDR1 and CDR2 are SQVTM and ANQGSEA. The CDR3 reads CSVRDRPSNTDTQYF. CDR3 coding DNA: TGCAGCGTCCGGGACAGGCCTTCTAACACAGATACGCAGTATTTT.

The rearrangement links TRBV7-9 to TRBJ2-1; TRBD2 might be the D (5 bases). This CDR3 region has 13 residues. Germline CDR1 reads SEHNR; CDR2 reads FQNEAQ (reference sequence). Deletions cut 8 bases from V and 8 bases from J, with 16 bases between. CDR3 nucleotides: TGTGCCAGCGGGGTGAGCGGTAGAGATGAGCAGTTCTTC. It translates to CASGVSGRDEQFF.

Here the CDR3 DNA reads TGTGCCAGTAGCCTCCTCCGCGGACAGGGGGAGACCCAGTACTTC. Its translation: CASSLLRGQGETQYF. The chain links TRBV19 to TRBJ2-5; TRBD1 matches 9 bases. The CDR3 has 15 residues. J gave up 5 bases and V 6 bases, and 10 bases lay outside the gene matches. Germline assignment: CDR1 LNHDA and CDR2 SQIVND (reference sequence).

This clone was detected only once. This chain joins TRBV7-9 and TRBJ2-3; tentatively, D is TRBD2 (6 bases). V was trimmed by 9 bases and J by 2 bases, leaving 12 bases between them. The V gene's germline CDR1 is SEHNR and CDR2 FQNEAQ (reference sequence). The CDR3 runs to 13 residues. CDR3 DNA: TGTGCCAGTTCGAGGGACTCCACAGATACGCAGTATTTT. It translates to CASSRDSTDTQYF.

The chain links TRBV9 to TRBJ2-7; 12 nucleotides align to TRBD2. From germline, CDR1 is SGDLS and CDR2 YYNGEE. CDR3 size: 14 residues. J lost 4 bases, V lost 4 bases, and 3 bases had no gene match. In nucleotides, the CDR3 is TGTGCCAGCAGCCGCGGACTAGCGGGATACGAGCAGTACTTC. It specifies CASSRGLAGYEQYF.

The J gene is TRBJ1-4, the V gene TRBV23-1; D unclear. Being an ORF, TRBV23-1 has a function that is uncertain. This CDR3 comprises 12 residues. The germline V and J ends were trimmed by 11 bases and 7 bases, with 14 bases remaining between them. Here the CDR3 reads CALEVVGEKLFF. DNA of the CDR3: TGCGCCCTCGAGGTAGTCGGTGAAAAACTGTTTTTT.

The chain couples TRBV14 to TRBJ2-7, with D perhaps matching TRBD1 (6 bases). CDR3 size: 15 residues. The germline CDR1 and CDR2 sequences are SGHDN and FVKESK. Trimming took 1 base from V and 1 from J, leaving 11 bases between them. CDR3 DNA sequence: TGTGCCAGCAGCCAAGGAACAGGGCTATCCTACGAGCAGTACTTC. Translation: CASSQGTGLSYEQYF. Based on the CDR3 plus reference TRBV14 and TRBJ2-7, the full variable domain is EAGVTQFPSHSVIEKGQTVTLRCDPISGHDNLYWYRRVMGKEIKFLLHFVKESKQDESGMPNNRFLAERTGGTYSTLKVQPAELEDSGVYFCASSQGTGLSYEQYFGPGTRLTVT.

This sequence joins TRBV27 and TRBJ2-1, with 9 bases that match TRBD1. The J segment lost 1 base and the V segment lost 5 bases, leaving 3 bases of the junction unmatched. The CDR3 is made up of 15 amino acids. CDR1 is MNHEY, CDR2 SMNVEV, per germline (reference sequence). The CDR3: CASSPGTGSYNEQFF. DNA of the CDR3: TGTGCCAGCAGTCCAGGGACAGGGTCCTACAATGAGCAGTTCTTC.

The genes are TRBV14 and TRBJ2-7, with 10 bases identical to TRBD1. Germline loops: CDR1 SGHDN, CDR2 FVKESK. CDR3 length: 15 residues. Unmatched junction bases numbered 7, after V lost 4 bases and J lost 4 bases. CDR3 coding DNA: TGTGCCAGCAGCCGGCTTGGACAGGGGGATTACGAGCAGTACTTC. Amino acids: CASSRLGQGDYEQYF.

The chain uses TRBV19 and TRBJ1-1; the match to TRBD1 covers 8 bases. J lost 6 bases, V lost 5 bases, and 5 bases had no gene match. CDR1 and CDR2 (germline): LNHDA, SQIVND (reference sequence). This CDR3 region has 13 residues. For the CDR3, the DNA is TGTGCCAGTAGTTCCGGACAGGGCGCTGAAGCTTTCTTT. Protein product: CASSSGQGAEAFF.

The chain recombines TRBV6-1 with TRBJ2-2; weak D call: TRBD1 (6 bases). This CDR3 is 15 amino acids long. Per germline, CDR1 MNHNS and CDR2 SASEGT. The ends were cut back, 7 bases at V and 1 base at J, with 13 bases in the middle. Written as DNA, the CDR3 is TGTGCCAGCATTACCGGGACAATGAACACCGGGGAGCTGTTTTTT. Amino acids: CASITGTMNTGELFF.

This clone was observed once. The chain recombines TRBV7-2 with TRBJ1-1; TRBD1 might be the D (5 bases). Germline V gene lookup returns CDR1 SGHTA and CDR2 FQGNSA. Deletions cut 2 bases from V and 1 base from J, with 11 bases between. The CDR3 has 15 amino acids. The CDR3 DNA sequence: TGTGCCAGCAGCTTACAAAGGACATCGAACACTGAAGCTTTCTTT. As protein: CASSLQRTSNTEAFF. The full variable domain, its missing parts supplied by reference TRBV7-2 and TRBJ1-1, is GAGVSQSPSNKVTEKGKDVELRCDPISGHTALYWYRQSLGQGLEFLIYFQGNSAPDKSGLPSDRFSAERTGGSVSTLTIQRTQQEDSAVYLCASSLQRTSNTEAFFGQGTRLTVV.

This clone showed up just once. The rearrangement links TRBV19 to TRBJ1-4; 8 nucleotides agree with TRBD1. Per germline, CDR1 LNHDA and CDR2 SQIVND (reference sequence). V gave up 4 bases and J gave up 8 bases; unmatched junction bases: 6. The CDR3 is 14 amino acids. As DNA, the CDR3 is TGTGCCAGTAGTACTGGACAGGGTGGGGAAAAACTGTTTTTT. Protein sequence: CASSTGQGGEKLFF. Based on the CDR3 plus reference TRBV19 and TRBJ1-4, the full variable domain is DGGITQSPKYLFRKEGQNVTLSCEQNLNHDAMYWYRQDPGQGLRLIYYSQIVNDFQKGDIAEGYSVSREKKESFPLTVTSAQKNPTAFYLCASSTGQGGEKLFFGSGTQLSVL.

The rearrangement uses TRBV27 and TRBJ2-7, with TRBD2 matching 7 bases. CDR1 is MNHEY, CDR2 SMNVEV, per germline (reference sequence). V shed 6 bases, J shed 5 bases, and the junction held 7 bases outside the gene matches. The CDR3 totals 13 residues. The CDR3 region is CASSHAGGNEQYV. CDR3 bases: TGTGCCAGCAGCCATGCCGGGGGGAACGAGCAGTACGTC.

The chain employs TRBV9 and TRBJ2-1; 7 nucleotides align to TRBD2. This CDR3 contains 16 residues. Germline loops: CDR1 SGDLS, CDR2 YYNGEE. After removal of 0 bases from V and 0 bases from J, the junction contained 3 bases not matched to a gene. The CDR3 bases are TGTGCCAGCAGCGTAGTGGGAGGGAGCTCCTACAATGAGCAGTTCTTC. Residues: CASSVVGGSSYNEQFF.

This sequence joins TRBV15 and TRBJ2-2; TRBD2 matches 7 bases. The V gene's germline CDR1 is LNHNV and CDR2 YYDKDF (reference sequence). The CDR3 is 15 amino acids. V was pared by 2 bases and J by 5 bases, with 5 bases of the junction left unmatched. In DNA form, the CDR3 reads TGTGCCACCAGCAGATGGGAGGGCTTAACCGGGGAGCTGTTTTTT. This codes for CATSRWEGLTGELFF.

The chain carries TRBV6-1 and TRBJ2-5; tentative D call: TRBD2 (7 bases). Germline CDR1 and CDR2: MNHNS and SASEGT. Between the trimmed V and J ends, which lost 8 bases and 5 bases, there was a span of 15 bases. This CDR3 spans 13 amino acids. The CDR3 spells CASRGGGMETQYF. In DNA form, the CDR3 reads TGTGCCAGCCGAGGGGGGGGCATGGAGACCCAGTACTTC.